The clone carrying this TCR beta chain has just a few counts. After removal of 5 bases from V and 2 bases from J, the junction contained 2 bases not matched to a gene. Germline CDR1 reads KGHSH; CDR2 reads LQKENI. The CDR3 totals 13 residues. These data originate in a study of identical twins. TCRdb ran MiXCR on the 5' RACE reads and lists one entry per CDR3 protein. Of 400,000 to 550,000 distinct CDR3 sequences in the sample, under 25% were seen once. This sample was shared with a second study, whose subject was T cells expressing NK-cell markers. As that study records: Repertoire data for TCR beta were derived from sorted T cells (CD3+CD56+NKG2C+, CD3+CD56+NKG2C- and CD3+CD56-NKG2C+). Leadership of the CD3+CD56-NKG2C+ fraction also belonged to these clonotypes in four donors.

V usage is TRBV18 and J usage is TRBJ1-2, with TRBD1 identical over 7 bases. This receptor was identified in a young woman in good health. The sequenced sample consisted of CD4+ T cells sorted from blood. CDR3 loop: CASSGQANYGYTF. The CDR3 DNA follows: TGTGCCAGCTCAGGACAGGCGAACTATGGCTACACCTTC.